The 6 T cell receptor beta chains presented below share a single source sample, sequenced in a study of T cell repertoires in cytomegalovirus infection. MiXCR was run by TCRdb on the reads, yielding one entry per CDR3 protein. The top ten clones hold roughly 53% of a sample with 100,000 to 150,000 distinct CDR3 sequences, 25% to 35% of them seen once. Their recognized antigens are unknown. Source: CD8+ T cells from cultured PBMCs, taken from culture after CMV antigen stimulation. Every receptor here comes from a human donor in good health (CMV status not recorded). Some clones in this sample may be carry-over from other donors' samples.

This rearrangement joins TRBV12-3 or TRBV12-4 to TRBJ1-2; a weak D match, TRBD1 (6 bases). This CDR3 spans 13 amino acids. V gave up 5 bases and J gave up 3 bases, with 10 bases separating them. As DNA, the CDR3 is TGTGCCAGCAGTCAGGGGCTATACTATGGCTACACCTTC. Its protein is CASSQGLYYGYTF.

This clonotype was recorded a few times. The rearrangement joins TRBV6-6 to TRBJ2-5; D is unclear. Germline CDR1 and CDR2: MNHNY and SVGAGI (reference sequence). The CDR3 is 15 amino acids. V was clipped by 2 bases and J by 3 bases, with 13 bases between them. CDR3 nucleotides: TGTGCCAGCAGTTACCTGGGTGGGAATAAAGAGACCCAGTACTTC. Its protein product is CASSYLGGNKETQYF.

In this sample, this clonotype turned up many times. This rearrangement joins TRBV7-6 to TRBJ2-7, with D possibly matching TRBD1 (5 bases). The CDR3 covers 15 residues. Germline V lookup: CDR1 SGHVS, CDR2 FNYEAQ. Trimming took 1 base from V and 3 from J, leaving 13 bases between them. In nucleotides, the CDR3 is TGTGCCAGCAGCTTAGAAAGCGACAGCTACTACGAGCAGTACTTC. Translation: CASSLESDSYYEQYF.

V is TRBV4-1 and J is TRBJ2-1; weak D call: TRBD2 (5 bases). V was shortened by 3 bases and J by 6 bases, with 6 bases between the two germline ends. Germline V lookup: CDR1 MGHRA, CDR2 YSYEKL. This CDR3 spans 12 amino acids. The CDR3 reads CASSHAGNEQFF. CDR3 DNA: TGCGCCAGCAGCCACGCGGGCAATGAGCAGTTCTTC.

In this sample, this clonotype turned up a few times. This sequence joins TRBV6-5 and TRBJ1-6; TRBD1 matches at 9 bases. CDR1 MNHEY and CDR2 SVGAGI come from the germline V gene. Unmatched junction bases numbered 1, after V lost 4 bases and J lost 3 bases. This CDR3 contains 15 residues. The CDR3 protein is CASSSDRGYNSPLHF. CDR3 nucleotide sequence: TGTGCCAGCAGTTCGGACAGGGGCTATAATTCACCCCTCCACTTT.

J is TRBJ2-4 and V is TRBV3-1, with D perhaps TRBD2 (5 bases). Per germline, CDR1 LGHDT and CDR2 YNNKEL (reference sequence). This CDR3 is 16 amino acids long. The V and J ends lost 0 bases and 0 bases respectively, with 9 bases between them. The CDR3 DNA sequence: TGTGCCAGCAGCCAAGAAAGCGGCCTAGCCAAAAACATTCAGTACTTC. Its protein is CASSQESGLAKNIQYF.